The source of this T cell receptor beta chain is a study of PD-1 blockade in classical Hodgkin lymphoma. General study results and limits: Only CD4+ TCR diversity, not CD8+, had risen significantly by C4D1. In newly diagnosed patients, baseline TCR diversity was reportedly below that of healthy donors.

On this clone: Its antigen is not identified. A read error may account for a junction end that differs from germline.

Germline V lookup: CDR1 SEHNR, CDR2 FQNEAQ (reference sequence). The CDR3 covers 11 residues. All patients experienced relapse after autologous stem cell transplantation, and brentuximab vedotin exposure was variable. Sequenced by immunoSEQ multiplex PCR; TCRdb stores in-frame clones only, minus some. The sample carries 9,500 to 10,000 clones, approximately 90% recorded once. The chain employs TRBV7-9 and TRBJ2-3; D gene unclear. Sequencing used peripheral blood mononuclear cells (PBMCs), obtained at baseline. The origin of this receptor is a human donor with classical Hodgkin lymphoma. CDR3 DNA sequence: TGTGCCAGCACCTTAACAGATACGCAGTATTTT. Protein: CASTLTDTQYF.